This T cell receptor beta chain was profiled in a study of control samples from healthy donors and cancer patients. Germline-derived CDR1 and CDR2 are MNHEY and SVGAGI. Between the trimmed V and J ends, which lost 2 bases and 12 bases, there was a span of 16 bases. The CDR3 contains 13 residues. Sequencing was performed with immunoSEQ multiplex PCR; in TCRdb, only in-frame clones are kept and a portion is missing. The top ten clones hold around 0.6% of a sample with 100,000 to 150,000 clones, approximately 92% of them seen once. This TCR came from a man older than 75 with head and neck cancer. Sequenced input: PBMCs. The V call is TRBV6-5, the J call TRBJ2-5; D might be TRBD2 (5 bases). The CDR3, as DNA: TGTGCCAGCAGTTACCCCGGGGTCCCGACGGAGTACTTC. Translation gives CASSYPGVPTEYF.